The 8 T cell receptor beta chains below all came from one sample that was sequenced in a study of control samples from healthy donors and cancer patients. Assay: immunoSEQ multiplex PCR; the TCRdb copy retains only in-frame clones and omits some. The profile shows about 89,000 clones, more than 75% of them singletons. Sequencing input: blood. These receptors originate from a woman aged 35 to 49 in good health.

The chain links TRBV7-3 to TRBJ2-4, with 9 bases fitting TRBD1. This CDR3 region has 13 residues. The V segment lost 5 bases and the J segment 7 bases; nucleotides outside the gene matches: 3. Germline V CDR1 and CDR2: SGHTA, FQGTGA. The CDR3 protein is CASSAGTGNIQYF. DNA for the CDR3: TGTGCCAGCAGCGCTGGGACAGGGAACATTCAGTACTTC.

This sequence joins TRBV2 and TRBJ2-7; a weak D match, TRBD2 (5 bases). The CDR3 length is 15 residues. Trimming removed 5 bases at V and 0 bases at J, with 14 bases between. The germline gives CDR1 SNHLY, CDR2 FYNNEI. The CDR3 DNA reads TGTGCCAGCAGTTCCACTCCCGGGATCTCCTACGAGCAGTACTTC. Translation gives CASSSTPGISYEQYF.

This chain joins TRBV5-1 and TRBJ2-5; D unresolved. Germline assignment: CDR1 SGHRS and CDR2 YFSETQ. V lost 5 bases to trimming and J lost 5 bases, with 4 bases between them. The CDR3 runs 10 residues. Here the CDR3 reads CASRDETQYF. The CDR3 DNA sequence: TGCGCCAGCAGAGACGAGACCCAGTACTTC.

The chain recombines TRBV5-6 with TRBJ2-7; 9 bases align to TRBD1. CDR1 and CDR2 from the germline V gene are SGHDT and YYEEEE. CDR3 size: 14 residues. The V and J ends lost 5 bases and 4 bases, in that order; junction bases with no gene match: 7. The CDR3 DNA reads TGTGCCAGCAGTTTTGGACAGGGGAAATACGAGCAGTACTTC. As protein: CASSFGQGKYEQYF.

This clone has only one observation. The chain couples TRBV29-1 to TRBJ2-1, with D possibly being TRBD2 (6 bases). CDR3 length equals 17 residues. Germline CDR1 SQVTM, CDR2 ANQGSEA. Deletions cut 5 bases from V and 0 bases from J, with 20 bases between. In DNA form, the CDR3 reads TGCAGCGTTTCGGAGGGACGACTTAGTTTCTCCTACAATGAGCAGTTCTTC. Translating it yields CSVSEGRLSFSYNEQFF.

The CDR3 DNA reads TGTGCCAGCAGCCGCCGGCAGGGCGGGCGCTATAATTCACCCCTCCACTTT. Its protein is CASSRRQGGRYNSPLHF. This chain joins TRBV6-2 or TRBV6-3 and TRBJ1-6; perhaps TRBD1 as D (5 bases). The CDR3 runs to 17 residues. The ends were cut back, 6 bases at V and 3 bases at J, with 18 bases in the middle. Germline V gene lookup returns CDR1 MNHEY and CDR2 SVGEGT.

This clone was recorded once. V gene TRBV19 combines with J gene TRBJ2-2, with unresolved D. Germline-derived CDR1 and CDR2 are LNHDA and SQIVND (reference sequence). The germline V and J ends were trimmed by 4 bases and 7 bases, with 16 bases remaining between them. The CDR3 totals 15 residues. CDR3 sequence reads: CASSTRSGQNGELFF. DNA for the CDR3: TGTGCCAGTAGTACTCGTAGTGGGCAGAACGGGGAGCTGTTTTTT.

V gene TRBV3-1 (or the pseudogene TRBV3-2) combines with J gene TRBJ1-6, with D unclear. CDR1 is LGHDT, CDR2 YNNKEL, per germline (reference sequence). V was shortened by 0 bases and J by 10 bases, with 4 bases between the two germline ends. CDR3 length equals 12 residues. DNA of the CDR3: TGTGCCAGCAGCCAAGATCGGTCACCCCTCCACTTT. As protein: CASSQDRSPLHF.